These 28 T cell receptor beta chains originate from one sample sequenced in a study of CD8 T cells in Susac syndrome. Random hexamers were used to reverse transcribe roughly 0.5 to 1 ug of RNA. A single record per CDR3 protein comes from TCRdb applying MiXCR to the immunoSEQ multiplex PCR reads. In the table there are approximately 200,000 distinct CDR3 sequences, 80% to 95% of which are singletons. Sequencing was done on a sample of CD8+ T cells from PBMCs. These receptors were taken from a human donor with multiple sclerosis.

The gene calls are TRBV9 and TRBJ2-3, with D possibly being TRBD2 (6 bases). CDR3 length equals 17 residues. V shed 3 bases and J shed 3 bases, with 20 bases lying between them. The germline V gene encodes CDR1 SGDLS and CDR2 YYNGEE. CDR3 region: CASSAGGMGLSTDTQYF. CDR3 bases: TGTGCCAGCAGCGCCGGAGGTATGGGACTCAGTACAGATACGCAGTATTTT.

The chain has TRBV27 and TRBJ2-4; 12 positions match TRBD2. Germline V lookup: CDR1 MNHEY, CDR2 SMNVEV (reference sequence). The CDR3 has 17 amino acids. The trim removed 8 bases at V and 7 bases at J, leaving 15 bases unmatched. This chain's CDR3 is CASGEALAGGPLNIQYF. The CDR3 bases are TGTGCCAGCGGCGAAGCCCTAGCGGGAGGGCCGTTGAACATTCAGTACTTC.

This clonotype was counted a few times. This chain links TRBV7-9 with TRBJ2-5; no firm D call. Trimming removed 2 bases from V and 5 bases from J, with 12 bases in between. Looked up from germline, CDR1 is SEHNR and CDR2 is FQNEAQ (reference sequence). This CDR3 spans 14 amino acids. Written as DNA, the CDR3 is TGTGCCAGCAGCTTATCCCTCACCGGGGAGACCCAGTACTTC. This codes for CASSLSLTGETQYF.

The chain recombines TRBV5-1 with TRBJ2-7; D not certain. CDR1 SGHRS and CDR2 YFSETQ come from the germline V gene. With 2 bases removed from V and 5 bases from J, the gap between germline ends came to 8 bases. The CDR3 consists of 12 residues. DNA of the CDR3: TGCGCCAGCAGCTTAAGTAGGAACGAGCAGTACTTC. Translation: CASSLSRNEQYF.

V usage is TRBV4-3 and J usage is TRBJ2-1; TRBD1 matches at 7 bases. The V gene's germline CDR1 is LGHNA and CDR2 YSLEER. Trimming cost V 4 bases and J 3 bases; bases outside gene matches: 9. The CDR3 is 16 residues long. Here the CDR3 DNA reads TGCGCCAGCAGCCCTTCGAGGGGGCCCTTCTACAATGAGCAGTTCTTC. Amino acid sequence: CASSPSRGPFYNEQFF.

This clonotype was counted a few times. This chain joins TRBV29-1 and TRBJ1-2, with TRBD1 identical over 7 bases. Germline V gene lookup returns CDR1 SQVTM and CDR2 ANQGSEA. This CDR3 region has 15 residues. The J segment lost 3 bases and the V segment lost 4 bases, leaving 11 bases of the junction unmatched. The CDR3 loop reads CSVASRRGQDYGYTF. Here the CDR3 DNA reads TGCAGCGTTGCTTCTCGAAGGGGGCAGGACTATGGCTACACCTTC.

This clonotype was counted once. This chain connects TRBV29-1 to TRBJ2-3, with 7 nucleotides matching TRBD2. The germline V gene encodes CDR1 SQVTM and CDR2 ANQGSEA. The CDR3 has 15 amino acids. V was clipped by 4 bases and J by 0 bases; unmatched bases: 7. The CDR3 DNA sequence: TGCAGCGTTGGGCTAGCGGAAACTAGCACAGATACGCAGTATTTT. Its translation: CSVGLAETSTDTQYF.

The CDR3 DNA reads TGTGCCAGCAGTAGGGGTCCCCGGGGAGAGACCCAGTACTTC. Its protein is CASSRGPRGETQYF. The chain links TRBV6-1 to TRBJ2-5; D may match TRBD1 or TRBD2 (5 bases each). The germline V gene has CDR1 MNHNS and CDR2 SASEGT. CDR3 length: 14 amino acids. Trimming shortened V by 5 bases and J by 4 bases, and 14 bases separated the two germline ends.

J is TRBJ1-2 and V is TRBV30, with 7 bases identical to TRBD1. CDR1 and CDR2 (germline): GTSNPN, SVGIG (reference sequence). Losses at the gene ends were 8 bases for V and 7 bases for J; bases not matched to a gene: 7. The CDR3 is 11 amino acids. The CDR3 DNA follows: TGTGCCGGACCAGGGGGGGGTGGCTACACCTTC. Translation gives CAGPGGGGYTF.

The gene calls are TRBV28 and TRBJ2-3; D may be TRBD1 (5 bases). In germline, CDR1 is MDHEN, CDR2 SYDVKM. The CDR3 length is 18 residues. V lost 2 bases and J 0 bases, leaving 18 bases between the germline ends. In DNA, the CDR3 is TGTGCCAGCAGTTTAAGTGTGGAAGGGGTCGGGAGCACAGATACGCAGTATTTT. It codes for CASSLSVEGVGSTDTQYF.

The V gene is TRBV27, the J gene TRBJ1-2; possible D gene TRBD1, 6 bases. Trimming took 4 bases from V and 4 from J, leaving 13 bases between them. Germline V gives CDR1 MNHEY, CDR2 SMNVEV (reference sequence). The CDR3 is 14 residues long. The CDR3 spells CASSSLQGSYGYTF. The CDR3 nucleotides are TGTGCCAGCAGTTCCTTACAGGGAAGCTATGGCTACACCTTC.

The rearrangement joins TRBV3-1 to TRBJ2-3, with 8 nucleotides matching TRBD2. The CDR3 runs to 15 residues. Germline CDR1 reads LGHDT; CDR2 reads YNNKEL (reference sequence). Trimming cost V 5 bases and J 2 bases; bases outside gene matches: 6. CDR3 loop: CASSSREGDTDTQYF. The CDR3 coding sequence is TGTGCCAGCAGCTCCCGGGAGGGGGACACAGATACGCAGTATTTT.

This chain joins TRBV4-2 and TRBJ1-2; D gene ambiguous. Germline CDR1 LGHNA, CDR2 YNFKEQ. V was trimmed by 3 bases and J by 3 bases, leaving 14 bases between them. This CDR3 is 15 amino acids long. CDR3 nucleotides: TGTGCCAGCAGCCAGGAAATCCGGGCGGACTATGGCTACACCTTC. Translated: CASSQEIRADYGYTF.

The chain joins TRBV5-4 to TRBJ2-7; D is possibly TRBD2 (6 bases). The CDR3 runs 12 residues. Between the trimmed V and J ends, which lost 0 bases and 7 bases, there was a span of 8 bases. Germline CDR1 SGHNT, CDR2 YYREEE (reference sequence). The CDR3 spells CASSLEAGEQYF. The CDR3 bases are TGTGCCAGCAGCTTGGAGGCGGGGGAGCAGTACTTC. The entire variable domain, with the rest obtained from reference TRBV5-4 and TRBJ2-7, is as follows: ETGVTQSPTHLIKTRGQQVTLRCSSQSGHNTVSWYQQALGQGPQFIFQYYREEENGRGNFPPRFSGLQFPNYSSELNVNALELDDSALYLCASSLEAGEQYFGPGTRLTVT.

This clonotype appeared a single time. The genes are TRBV5-6 and TRBJ1-1; D unresolved. The CDR3 length is 15 residues. CDR1 is SGHDT and CDR2 is YYEEEE in the germline V gene. Trimming removed 6 bases from V and 0 bases from J, with 15 bases in between. The CDR3 DNA is TGTGCCAGCATGACACTCTGGGATATGAACACTGAAGCTTTCTTT. It yields the protein CASMTLWDMNTEAFF.

The gene calls are TRBV5-4 and TRBJ2-5; D is unresolved. CDR3 length: 14 residues. Trimming left V 3 bases short and J 4 bases short, with 13 bases between. In germline, CDR1 is SGHNT, CDR2 YYREEE (reference sequence). CDR3 nucleotide sequence: TGTGCCAGCAGCTGGGGTCAGTCCCCAGAGACCCAGTACTTC. Its translation: CASSWGQSPETQYF. Full variable domain (rest looked up from reference TRBV5-4 and TRBJ2-5): ETGVTQSPTHLIKTRGQQVTLRCSSQSGHNTVSWYQQALGQGPQFIFQYYREEENGRGNFPPRFSGLQFPNYSSELNVNALELDDSALYLCASSWGQSPETQYFGPGTRLLVL.

This chain uses TRBV7-2 with TRBJ2-5; 9 nucleotides align to TRBD2. The CDR3 extends over 15 amino acids. The germline CDR1 and CDR2 sequences are SGHTA and FQGNSA. The V segment lost 1 base and the J segment 4 bases; nucleotides outside the gene matches: 4. Written as DNA, the CDR3 is TGTGCCAGCAGCTTAGAATGGACTAGCGTAGAGACCCAGTACTTC. Translation gives CASSLEWTSVETQYF.

This chain uses TRBV20-1 with TRBJ2-7; no firm D call. V lost 1 base, J lost 7 bases, and 8 bases lay in between. CDR3 length equals 11 residues. In germline, CDR1 is DFQATT, CDR2 SNEGSKA (reference sequence). CDR3 DNA: TGCAGTGCTAGAGTTACCCAAGAGCAGTACTTC. This gives the protein CSARVTQEQYF.

This clonotype was detected only once. V and J are TRBV7-9 and TRBJ2-1; D perhaps matches TRBD2 (5 bases). The CDR3 runs to 12 residues. CDR1 SEHNR and CDR2 FQNEAQ come from the germline V gene (reference sequence). Trimming cost V 5 bases and J 10 bases, with 12 bases left between them. The CDR3 region has the DNA TGTGCCAGCAGCGCTAGCCCGACGGAGCAGTTCTTC. Its protein is CASSASPTEQFF.

This clonotype was found a few times. The chain joins TRBV5-6 to TRBJ1-1; maybe TRBD1 (6 bases). V lost 1 base to trimming and J lost 8 bases, with 9 bases between them. Germline CDR1 reads SGHDT; CDR2 reads YYEEEE. CDR3 length equals 12 residues. Written as DNA, the CDR3 is TGTGCCAGCAGCTTGTATGGGACAGAAGCTTTCTTT. Translating it yields CASSLYGTEAFF. Full variable domain (remainder filled in from reference TRBV5-6 and TRBJ1-1): DAGVTQSPTHLIKTRGQQVTLRCSPKSGHDTVSWYQQALGQGPQFIFQYYEEEERQRGNFPDRFSGHQFPNYSSELNVNALLLGDSALYLCASSLYGTEAFFGQGTRLTVV.

This clonotype was seen just once. V is TRBV30 and J is TRBJ1-2; no firm D call. The CDR3 runs to 12 residues. Germline V gene data show CDR1 as GTSNPN and CDR2 as SVGIG (reference sequence). V was clipped by 4 bases and J by 7 bases, with 13 bases between them. CDR3 coding DNA: TGTGCCTGGATCCAGGCCGAGAGTGGCTACACCTTC. As protein: CAWIQAESGYTF.

Only one count was recorded for this clonotype. The chain joins TRBV6-5 to TRBJ2-1, with 11 bases lining up with TRBD2. The CDR3 consists of 14 residues. Germline V gene lookup returns CDR1 MNHEY and CDR2 SVGAGI. V shed 4 bases and J 8 bases; nucleotides not matched to a gene: 4. CDR3 DNA sequence: TGTGCCAGCAGTTTTAGCGGGAGGGAGGATGAGCAGTTCTTC. Amino acids: CASSFSGREDEQFF.

This chain joins TRBV6-5 and TRBJ2-1; 9 bases match TRBD2. This CDR3 has 12 amino acids. Germline V gene sequence: CDR1 MNHEY, CDR2 SVGAGI. V shed 8 bases, J shed 8 bases, and the junction held 4 bases outside the gene matches. The chain's CDR3 is CASASGTDEQFF. The CDR3, as DNA: TGTGCCAGCGCTAGCGGGACGGATGAGCAGTTCTTC.

V gene TRBV30 combines with J gene TRBJ2-2; D not certain. CDR1 and CDR2 (germline): GTSNPN, SVGIG (reference sequence). The ends were cut back, 5 bases at V and 6 bases at J, with 10 bases in the middle. The CDR3 loop spans 12 amino acids. The CDR3 reads CAWQNGPGELFF. CDR3 bases: TGTGCCTGGCAAAACGGCCCCGGGGAGCTGTTTTTT.

The chain links TRBV10-1 to TRBJ2-3; D is undetermined. V lost 0 bases and J lost 5, with 12 bases in between. The CDR3 has 15 amino acids. CDR1 is WNHNN, CDR2 SYGVQD, per germline (reference sequence). CDR3 sequence reads: CASSESPGPLDTQYF. CDR3 DNA: TGCGCCAGCAGTGAGTCGCCGGGTCCCCTAGATACGCAGTATTTT.

This clonotype was seen only a few times. V gene TRBV5-1 combines with J gene TRBJ2-7, with TRBD1 identical over 10 bases. V was clipped by 4 bases and J by 4 bases; unmatched bases: 14. This CDR3 region has 17 residues. Looked up from germline, CDR1 is SGHRS and CDR2 is YFSETQ. This CDR3 is CASSLNRPGQGTYEQYF. The CDR3 DNA reads as TGCGCCAGCAGCCTGAACCGTCCGGGACAGGGGACGTACGAGCAGTACTTC.

The chain has TRBV30 and TRBJ2-3; no clear D. The CDR3 runs 14 residues. V was trimmed by 0 bases and J by 0 bases, leaving 7 bases between them. Germline-derived CDR1 and CDR2 are GTSNPN and SVGIG (reference sequence). CDR3 protein: CAWSVSASTDTQYF. Written as DNA, the CDR3 is TGTGCCTGGAGTGTTTCTGCTAGCACAGATACGCAGTATTTT.

The V gene is TRBV4-3, the J gene TRBJ2-2; D assignment may be TRBD1 or TRBD2 (5 bases each). V lost 4 bases to trimming and J lost 8 bases, with 14 bases between them. The CDR3 is 14 amino acids. Per germline, CDR1 LGHNA and CDR2 YSLEER. The CDR3 sequence is CASSPRGVPGELFF. CDR3 sequence (DNA): TGCGCCAGCAGCCCCCGAGGGGTTCCTGGGGAGCTGTTTTTT.